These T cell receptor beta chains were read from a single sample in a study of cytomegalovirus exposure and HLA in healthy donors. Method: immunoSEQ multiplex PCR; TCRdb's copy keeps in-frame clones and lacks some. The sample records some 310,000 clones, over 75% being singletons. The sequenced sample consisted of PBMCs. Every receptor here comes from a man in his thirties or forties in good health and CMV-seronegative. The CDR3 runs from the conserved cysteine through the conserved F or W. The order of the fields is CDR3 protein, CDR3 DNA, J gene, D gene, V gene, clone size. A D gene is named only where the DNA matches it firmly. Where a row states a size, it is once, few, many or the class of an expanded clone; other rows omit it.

CASSPKGDTQYF | TGTGCCAGCTCACCCAAGGGGGATACGCAGTATTTT | TRBJ2-3 | NA | TRBV18 | NA
CASSPGSGSQYF | TGTGCCAGCAGTCCGGGATCTGGTTCGCAGTATTTT | TRBJ2-3 | NA | TRBV27 | NA
CASSPRPGTRGTGELFF | TGTGCCAGCAGCCCAAGACCCGGGACTAGAGGTACCGGGGAGCTGTTTTTT | TRBJ2-2 | TRBD2 | TRBV7-6 | NA
CASSIATGYEQYF | TGTGCCAGTAGTATAGCGACGGGCTACGAGCAGTACTTC | TRBJ2-7 | NA | TRBV19 | NA
CASSPPGGMSREQYF | TGTGCCAGCTCACCCCCAGGGGGCATGAGCCGCGAGCAGTACTTC | TRBJ2-7 | TRBD1 | TRBV18 | NA
CASSQDGTTNTGELFF | TGCGCCAGCAGCCAAGATGGGACAACGAACACCGGGGAGCTGTTTTTT | TRBJ2-2 | NA | TRBV4-3 | NA
CASSLELAGGTDTQYF | TGTGCCAGCAGCTTAGAGCTAGCGGGGGGAACAGATACGCAGTATTTT | TRBJ2-3 | TRBD2 | TRBV11-2 | NA
CASSPRQVKNTEAFF | TGTGCCAGCTCACCGAGACAGGTAAAGAACACTGAAGCTTTCTTT | TRBJ1-1 | NA | TRBV18 | NA
CASSLGAGIDEQYF | TGTGCCAGCAGCTTAGGGGCGGGAATCGACGAGCAGTACTTC | TRBJ2-7 | NA | TRBV7-9 | once
CASSQGLAGNTGELFF | TGTGCCAGCAGCCAAGGACTAGCGGGGAACACCGGGGAGCTGTTTTTT | TRBJ2-2 | TRBD2 | TRBV4-2 | NA
CASSPPAGGKDTQYF | TGTGCCAGCTCACCTCCAGCGGGGGGCAAAGATACGCAGTATTTT | TRBJ2-3 | TRBD2 | TRBV18 | NA
CASSFSTRGGQETQYF | TGTGCCAGCAGTTTCTCCACTCGGGGAGGCCAAGAGACCCAGTACTTC | TRBJ2-5 | NA | TRBV27 | once
CSARWTAGNTIYF | TGCAGCGCTCGGTGGACAGCTGGAAACACCATATATTTT | TRBJ1-3 | NA | TRBV29-1 | NA
CASSLPAGYEQFF | TGTGCCAGCAGTTTGCCCGCGGGGTATGAGCAGTTCTTC | TRBJ2-1 | NA | TRBV6-6 | NA
CASSTFSQGAAKNIQYF | TGTGCCAGTAGTACCTTCTCACAGGGGGCTGCCAAAAACATTCAGTACTTC | TRBJ2-4 | TRBD1 | TRBV19 | NA
CASSRGPNQPQHF | TGTGCCAGCAGCAGGGGTCCTAATCAGCCCCAGCATTTT | TRBJ1-5 | NA | TRBV27 | NA
CASSPAGGFTEAFF | TGTGCCAGCAGTCCGGCAGGGGGATTTACTGAAGCTTTCTTT | TRBJ1-1 | TRBD1 | TRBV27 | NA
CASSGAPGLAGGQETQYF | TGCGCCAGCAGCGGGGCACCGGGACTAGCGGGGGGGCAAGAGACCCAGTACTTC | TRBJ2-5 | TRBD2 | TRBV5-1 | NA
CASSFSVSTEAFF | TGTGCCAGCAGTTTTTCGGTAAGCACTGAAGCTTTCTTT | TRBJ1-1 | NA | TRBV27 | NA
CASSLVDTTYEQYF | TGTGCCAGCAGCTTAGTGGACACCACCTACGAGCAGTACTTC | TRBJ2-7 | NA | TRBV11-2 | NA
CASSVAGGFEAFF | TGTGCCAGCAGCGTAGCAGGGGGCTTTGAAGCTTTCTTT | TRBJ1-1 | TRBD1 | TRBV9 | NA
CASSLEPGPQETQYF | TGTGCCAGCAGCTTGGAGCCAGGGCCTCAAGAGACCCAGTACTTC | TRBJ2-5 | NA | TRBV5-4 | NA
CACGLAGGGDTQYF | TGTGCCTGCGGGCTAGCGGGGGGAGGGGATACGCAGTATTTT | TRBJ2-3 | TRBD2 | TRBV30 | NA
CASSAQGNYGYTF | TGTGCCAGCAGTGCGCAGGGGAACTATGGCTACACCTTC | TRBJ1-2 | NA | TRBV2 | NA
CASSPDRRGNTEAFF | TGTGCCAGCTCACCGGACAGAAGGGGAAACACTGAAGCTTTCTTT | TRBJ1-1 | NA | TRBV18 | NA
CASSLTGIYEQYF | TGTGCCAGCAGTTTGACAGGGATCTACGAGCAGTACTTC | TRBJ2-7 | TRBD1 | TRBV5-5 | NA
CASSLRTGTGLSIQYF | TGTGCCAGCAGCCTAAGAACCGGGACAGGGTTGTCCATTCAGTACTTC | TRBJ2-4 | TRBD1 | TRBV7-2 | NA
CASSPDGQANTGELFF | TGTGCCAGCTCACCGGACGGACAGGCGAACACCGGGGAGCTGTTTTTT | TRBJ2-2 | TRBD1 | TRBV18 | NA
CASSRTGSNQPQHF | TGTGCCAGCAGCCGAACGGGTAGCAATCAGCCCCAGCATTTT | TRBJ1-5 | NA | TRBV7-9 | NA
CASSSPPGRTNEKLFF | TGTGCCAGCAGCTCCCCCCCGGGGAGGACTAATGAAAAACTGTTTTTT | TRBJ1-4 | NA | TRBV7-9 | few
CASSQSPFLGHGYTF | TGTGCCAGCAGCCAATCGCCATTCCTGGGCCATGGCTACACCTTC | TRBJ1-2 | NA | TRBV16 | NA
CSAERLAGSTYEQYF | TGCAGCGCGGAAAGACTAGCGGGGAGTACCTACGAGCAGTACTTC | TRBJ2-7 | TRBD2 | TRBV29-1 | NA
CASSWTGQTYEQYF | TGTGCCAGCAGTTGGACAGGGCAGACCTACGAGCAGTACTTC | TRBJ2-7 | TRBD1 | TRBV27 | once
CASSEGRANNSPLHF | TGTGCCAGCAGTGAGGGCAGGGCGAATAATTCACCCCTCCACTTT | TRBJ1-6 | NA | TRBV2 | NA
CASSVGLGQSYEQYF | TGTGCCAGCAGCGTAGGTCTGGGGCAGAGCTACGAGCAGTACTTC | TRBJ2-7 | NA | TRBV9 | NA
CASSNPGTGSQPQHF | TGTGCCAGTAGTAACCCCGGGACAGGGAGTCAGCCCCAGCATTTT | TRBJ1-5 | TRBD1 | TRBV19 | NA
CASSESRAAYGYTF | TGTGCCAGCAGTGAATCCAGGGCCGCCTATGGCTACACCTTC | TRBJ1-2 | NA | TRBV2 | NA
CSARDQSPLHF | TGCAGTGCTAGAGATCAATCACCCCTCCACTTT | TRBJ1-6 | NA | TRBV20-1 | NA
CATARTQGVTEAFF | TGTGCTACTGCCCGAACACAGGGGGTAACTGAAGCTTTCTTT | TRBJ1-1 | TRBD1 | TRBV6-1 | NA
CASSIRLAGGPYEQFF | TGTGCCAGTAGTATACGCCTAGCGGGGGGGCCGTATGAGCAGTTCTTC | TRBJ2-1 | TRBD2 | TRBV19 | NA
CASSSKPDRTRGYTF | TGTGCCAGCAGCTCAAAACCAGACAGGACCCGGGGCTACACCTTC | TRBJ1-2 | NA | TRBV7-2 | once
CASTGQGYYGYTF | TGTGCCAGCACAGGACAGGGGTACTATGGCTACACCTTC | TRBJ1-2 | TRBD1 | TRBV11-2 | NA
CASSSDRGQYNEQFF | TGTGCCAGCAGTTCAGACAGGGGTCAATACAATGAGCAGTTCTTC | TRBJ2-1 | TRBD1 | TRBV6-5 | NA
CASADRGANEKLFF | TGTGCCAGCGCGGACAGGGGGGCTAATGAAAAACTGTTTTTT | TRBJ1-4 | TRBD1 | TRBV6-5 | NA
CASSRGASVDTQYF | TGTGCCAGCTCCCGGGGGGCCTCTGTGGATACGCAGTATTTT | TRBJ2-3 | NA | TRBV25-1 | NA
CASSLSRGLYEQYF | TGTGCCAGCAGCTTAAGCAGGGGGCTCTACGAGCAGTACTTC | TRBJ2-7 | TRBD1 | TRBV11-2 | NA
CASSLLQGAETQYF | TGTGCCAGCAGCCTACTACAGGGCGCGGAGACCCAGTACTTC | TRBJ2-5 | NA | TRBV5-5 | NA
CASSYQGWGYEQYF | TGTGCCAGCAGCTATCAGGGGTGGGGCTACGAGCAGTACTTC | TRBJ2-7 | NA | TRBV7-9 | NA
CAWSFRLTRGTQYF | TGTGCCTGGAGTTTCCGACTAACCCGGGGGACCCAGTACTTC | TRBJ2-5 | NA | TRBV30 | once
CASRPDRDNYGYTF | TGTGCCAGCAGACCGGACAGGGATAACTATGGCTACACCTTC | TRBJ1-2 | TRBD1 | TRBV6-4 | NA
CASSLEQGLSTDTQYF | TGTGCCAGCAGCTTAGAACAGGGGCTTAGCACAGATACGCAGTATTTT | TRBJ2-3 | TRBD1 | TRBV7-6 | NA
CASSPTGGNQPQHF | TGTGCCAGCTCACCAACAGGGGGCAATCAGCCCCAGCATTTT | TRBJ1-5 | TRBD1 | TRBV18 | NA
CASSFTTGSRTGELFF | TGTGCCAGCAGCTTTACGACAGGGTCGAGAACCGGGGAGCTGTTTTTT | TRBJ2-2 | TRBD1 | TRBV7-9 | NA
CASSPRGAGVNEQYF | TGTGCCAGCAGCCCCCGGGGAGCGGGGGTCAACGAGCAGTACTTC | TRBJ2-7 | TRBD2 | TRBV9 | NA
CASSRQGNLDGYTF | TGTGCCAGCAGTCGACAGGGAAACTTAGATGGCTACACCTTC | TRBJ1-2 | TRBD1 | TRBV6-5 | NA
CASSFEGVPTTGQKNQYF | TGTGCCAGCAGCTTCGAGGGTGTCCCGACGACAGGACAAAAGAACCAGTATTTT | TRBJ2-3 | NA | TRBV7-9 | NA
CASSYLADYEQYF | TGTGCCAGCAGTTACCTGGCAGATTACGAGCAGTACTTC | TRBJ2-7 | NA | TRBV6-5 | NA